This entry lists 15 T cell receptor beta chains sequenced from one sample in a study of shared clonotypes between healthy human individuals. This table comes from immunoSEQ multiplex PCR, and its TCRdb copy is limited to in-frame clones, with some not included. In the table there are approximately 2.5 million clones, roughly 93% of which are singletons. Material for sequencing was naive CD4+ T cells from PBMCs. The subset here: CD45RA+ positively selected. All receptors come from a man between 18 and 29 years old in good health. Some clones in this sample may be carry-over from other donors' samples.

V is TRBV5-1 and J is TRBJ2-7; TRBD2 is a possible D gene (5 bases). Trimming removed 4 bases from V and 3 bases from J, with 11 bases in between. Germline CDR1 reads SGHRS; CDR2 reads YFSETQ. The CDR3 is made up of 13 amino acids. CDR3 sequence: CASSPSGLYEQYF. The CDR3 DNA reads TGCGCCAGCAGCCCCAGCGGACTCTACGAGCAGTACTTC.

The J gene is TRBJ1-4, the V gene TRBV2; the D gene is possibly TRBD1 (6 bases). Germline V gene data show CDR1 as SNHLY and CDR2 as FYNNEI. This CDR3 has 14 residues. Trimming stripped 7 bases from V and 5 bases from J, with 14 bases between. DNA of the CDR3: TGTGCCAGCACCCCCGGGGGCCGGAATGAAAAACTGTTTTTT. Its translation is CASTPGGRNEKLFF.

The chain is built from TRBV27 and TRBJ2-1; D is undetermined. With 3 bases removed from V and 9 bases from J, the gap between germline ends came to 9 bases. The CDR3 extends over 12 amino acids. Germline assignment: CDR1 MNHEY and CDR2 SMNVEV (reference sequence). The CDR3, as DNA: TGTGCCAGCAGTTTTCTAGGTCTTGAGCAGTTCTTC. Protein sequence: CASSFLGLEQFF.

The rearrangement uses TRBV5-6 and TRBJ1-1; TRBD1 might be the D (5 bases). V was clipped by 4 bases and J by 3 bases, with 19 bases between them. There are 16 residues in the CDR3. CDR1 is SGHDT, CDR2 YYEEEE, per germline. CDR3: CASSPPGARVDTEAFF. In DNA form, the CDR3 reads TGTGCCAGCAGCCCCCCCGGGGCCAGGGTGGACACTGAAGCTTTCTTT.

The genes are TRBV6-1 and TRBJ1-2; no reliable D call. The germline V gene encodes CDR1 MNHNS and CDR2 SASEGT. The germline V and J ends were trimmed by 5 bases and 8 bases, with 12 bases remaining between them. This CDR3 spans 12 amino acids. CDR3 sequence: CASSHSRVGYTF. In DNA form, the CDR3 reads TGTGCCAGCAGTCACTCCCGAGTGGGCTACACCTTC.

On this clone itself: The same CDR3 is also encoded by other DNA sequences in this sample. The chain recombines TRBV6-5 with TRBJ1-2, with D unclear. The CDR3 extends over 12 amino acids. Trimming pared 7 bases from V and 2 bases from J, leaving 8 bases between. Germline CDR1 and CDR2: MNHEY and SVGAGI. The CDR3 here is CASIGRNYGYTF. As DNA, the CDR3 is TGTGCCAGCATAGGCAGAAACTATGGCTACACCTTC.

J is TRBJ2-3 and V is TRBV14, with D perhaps matching TRBD1 or TRBD2 (5 bases each). V was trimmed by 2 bases and J by 4 bases, leaving 10 bases between them. Germline V gene data show CDR1 as SGHDN and CDR2 as FVKESK. The CDR3 runs 14 residues. The CDR3 is CASSQLTGPDTQYF. In nucleotides, the CDR3 is TGTGCCAGCAGCCAACTCACGGGACCAGATACGCAGTATTTT.

In this sample, this clone turned up once. It is unclear where the CDR3 begins or ends on the DNA, so no DNA is shown, and the CDR3 is as TCRdb lists it. V is TRBV28 and J is TRBJ2-7. The germline V gene encodes CDR1 MDHEN and CDR2 SYDVKM. The CDR3 sequence runs 16 residues, both termini included. Here the CDR3 reads CASSSSGLEGGREQYF.

The rearrangement joins TRBV4-3 to TRBJ1-5, with D uncertain. The V end lost 0 bases, the J end lost 0 bases, and 3 bases lay between the germline ends. CDR1 and CDR2 (germline): LGHNA, YSLEER. The CDR3 has 14 residues. CDR3 sequence reads: CASSQDGSNQPQHF. The DNA of the CDR3 is TGCGCCAGCAGCCAAGACGGTAGCAATCAGCCCCAGCATTTT.

V gene TRBV18 combines with J gene TRBJ2-3; D is unresolved. This CDR3 spans 12 amino acids. Germline lookup yields CDR1 KGHSH and CDR2 LQKENI. Trimming took off 4 bases at V and 4 bases at J, with 6 bases between the two ends. The CDR3, as DNA: TGTGCCAGCTCACTGACCTCAGATACGCAGTATTTT. Its translation is CASSLTSDTQYF.

V is TRBV21-1 and J is TRBJ2-7; TRBD2 was called by the table and not checked on the DNA. TRBV21-1 is assigned pseudogene status. CDR3 size: 15 residues. CDR3 residues: CASSTPTSGTLQQYF. For the CDR3, the DNA is TGTGCCAGCAGCACACCGACTAGCGGGACTCTCCAGCAGTACTTC.

A word on this clone: The sample carries other DNA sequences with the same CDR3. The rearrangement uses TRBV5-1 and TRBJ2-1, with TRBD2 matching over 11 bases. The CDR3 covers 14 residues. V shed 4 bases, J shed 8 bases, and the junction held 5 bases outside the gene matches. Germline CDR1 and CDR2: SGHRS and YFSETQ. This chain's CDR3 is CASSPLAGVDEQFF. CDR3 in DNA: TGCGCCAGCAGCCCACTAGCGGGAGTTGATGAGCAGTTCTTC.

The chain has TRBV10-2 and TRBJ2-7; 11 nucleotides match TRBD1. Germline values: CDR1 WSHSY, CDR2 SAAADI. The CDR3 length is 15 residues. Unmatched junction bases numbered 9, after V lost 10 bases and J lost 1 base. CDR3 protein: CATNTGTGGSYEQYF. In DNA form, the CDR3 reads TGCGCCACCAACACCGGGACAGGGGGTTCCTACGAGCAGTACTTC.

CDR3 sequence: CASSRRQGQGSPYEQYF. CDR3 bases: TGCGCCAGCAGCCGCAGACAGGGACAGGGGTCTCCCTACGAGCAGTACTTC. V usage is TRBV5-1 and J usage is TRBJ2-7, with 10 bases fitting TRBD1. V was pared by 4 bases and J by 2 bases, with 12 bases of the junction left unmatched. The germline gives CDR1 SGHRS, CDR2 YFSETQ. The CDR3 length is 17 residues.

The V gene is TRBV11-2, the J gene TRBJ2-7, with D tentatively TRBD1 or TRBD2 (6 bases each). V was pared by 8 bases and J by 2 bases, with 13 bases between. The CDR3 runs to 13 residues. CDR1 and CDR2 from the germline V gene are SGHAT and FQNNGV. The CDR3 sequence is CASGGRGAYEQYF. The DNA of the CDR3 is TGTGCCAGCGGCGGAAGGGGGGCCTACGAGCAGTACTTC.